This T cell receptor beta chain was sequenced for a study of early T cells in non-severe SARS-CoV-2 infection. Germline CDR1 is SGHVS and CDR2 is FQNEAQ. J was trimmed by 11 bases and V by 6 bases; bases with no gene match: 18. This CDR3 region has 15 residues. TCRdb used MiXCR to reprocess the 5' RACE reads, holding one entry per CDR3 protein. The sample gives roughly 75,000 distinct CDR3 sequences, over 8.5% of which show up once; 4.8% is in the top ten. This clonotype has more than one count but fewer than ten. The chain uses TRBV7-8 and TRBJ2-7; 8 positions agree with TRBD2. The sequence derives from an adult who was a healthcare worker with PCR-confirmed SARS-CoV-2 infection or an uninfected control (not recorded which). Sequenced sample: whole blood. The CDR3 DNA sequence: TGTGCCAGCAGTACCAATGGACTAGCTACCTGGTTGGAGTACTTC. Translated, it gives CASSTNGLATWLEYF.